What follows are 13 T cell receptor beta chains derived from one specimen sequenced in a study of blood T cell repertoires in COVID-19. Sequenced by immunoSEQ multiplex PCR; TCRdb stores in-frame clones only, minus some. The table shows under 200,000 clones, with around nine tenths occurring only once. Sample: peripheral blood. The receptors derive from a man between 65 and 85 years old with acute or convalescent COVID-19.

The chain recombines TRBV12-3 or TRBV12-4 with TRBJ1-3; D unresolved. The CDR3 is 12 residues long. The V end was cut by 3 bases, the J end by 13 bases, with 13 bases between. The CDR3 protein is CASSFPVRDIYF. CDR3 sequence (DNA): TGTGCCAGCAGTTTCCCCGTGCGGGATATATATTTT.

The chain joins TRBV5-6 to TRBJ2-1; 9 bases align to TRBD2. Germline trimming cut 1 base from V and 0 bases from J; bases unmatched to any gene: 2. CDR1 is SGHDT and CDR2 is YYEEEE in the germline V gene. The CDR3 consists of 16 residues. The CDR3 spells CASSLLSGSSYNEQFF. As DNA, the CDR3 is TGTGCCAGCAGCTTGCTTAGCGGGAGCTCCTACAATGAGCAGTTCTTC.

The gene calls are TRBV2 and TRBJ2-1, with D tentatively TRBD1 (6 bases). Per the germline V gene, CDR1 is SNHLY and CDR2 is FYNNEI. Trimming removed 3 bases at V and 7 bases at J, with 16 bases between. The CDR3 spans 15 residues. This CDR3 reads CASSESRGLWNEQFF. The CDR3 nucleotides read TGTGCCAGCAGTGAGAGCAGGGGTCTTTGGAATGAGCAGTTCTTC.

This clone has more than one count but fewer than ten. V gene TRBV2 combines with J gene TRBJ2-5; 8 bases are shared with TRBD2. This CDR3 region has 14 residues. V was clipped by 5 bases and J by 5 bases; unmatched bases: 7. The germline CDR1 and CDR2 sequences are SNHLY and FYNNEI. The CDR3 DNA reads as TGTGCCAGCAGTCTAGCGGGTGCGGTGGAGACCCAGTACTTC. It specifies CASSLAGAVETQYF.

CDR3 in DNA: TGCGCCAGCAGCCTGGGGAGGGGGAGCACAGATACGCAGTATTTT. It specifies CASSLGRGSTDTQYF. This chain connects TRBV4-3 to TRBJ2-3; D perhaps matches TRBD2 (7 bases). Between the trimmed V and J ends, which lost 4 bases and 0 bases, there was a span of 11 bases. CDR1 is LGHNA, CDR2 YSLEER, per germline. CDR3 length: 15 residues.

The rearrangement uses TRBV28 and TRBJ2-3; 8 bases line up with TRBD2. CDR1 and CDR2 from the germline V gene are MDHEN and SYDVKM. The CDR3 loop spans 16 amino acids. Trimming cost V 5 bases and J 1 base; bases outside gene matches: 8. The CDR3 nucleotides read TGTGCCAGCAGTGCTAATAGCGGGAAGGGCACAGATACGCAGTATTTT. It encodes CASSANSGKGTDTQYF.

The V call is TRBV5-4, the J call TRBJ1-2; D may be TRBD1 (5 bases). The CDR3 is 14 amino acids. CDR1 is SGHNT and CDR2 is YYREEE in the germline V gene (reference sequence). Deletions cut 6 bases from V and 2 bases from J, with 14 bases between. DNA for the CDR3: TGTGCCAGCACACTAAAGGCAGGGAACTATGGCTACACCTTC. It encodes CASTLKAGNYGYTF.

This chain connects TRBV7-2 to TRBJ2-3, with TRBD2 identical over 8 bases. This CDR3 region has 12 residues. V dropped 10 bases and J dropped 5; count of bases not matched to a gene: 5. The germline V gene has CDR1 SGHTA and CDR2 FQGNSA. The CDR3 region has the DNA TGTGCCATCCGGGGGGGAGGAGATACGCAGTATTTT. Translation: CAIRGGGDTQYF.

The V gene is TRBV5-1, the J gene TRBJ1-4; 9 bases align to TRBD1. Germline V gene data show CDR1 as SGHRS and CDR2 as YFSETQ. CDR3 length: 15 amino acids. J was trimmed by 6 bases and V by 0 bases; bases with no gene match: 3. The CDR3 spells CASSLDGQGYEKLFF. CDR3 bases: TGCGCCAGCAGCTTGGATGGACAGGGGTATGAAAAACTGTTTTTT.

The chain couples TRBV18 to TRBJ1-2; the match to TRBD1 covers 12 bases. The CDR3 length is 15 residues. With V trimmed by 3 bases and J by 7 bases, 6 bases remained unmatched. Per the germline V gene, CDR1 is KGHSH and CDR2 is LQKENI. CDR3 loop: CASSPGTGGQSGYTF. The CDR3 bases are TGTGCCAGCTCACCTGGGACAGGGGGCCAAAGTGGCTACACCTTC. Supplemented by reference TRBV18 and TRBJ1-2, the full variable domain reads NAGVMQNPRHLVRRRGQEARLRCSPMKGHSHVYWYRQLPEEGLKFMVYLQKENIIDESGMPKERFSAEFPKEGPSILRIQQVVRGDSAAYFCASSPGTGGQSGYTFGSGTRLTVV.

J is TRBJ2-7 and V is TRBV7-2; 15 nucleotides agree with TRBD2. Losses at the gene ends were 0 bases for V and 3 bases for J; bases not matched to a gene: 6. Germline assignment: CDR1 SGHTA and CDR2 FQGNSA. The CDR3 consists of 18 residues. The CDR3 DNA is TGTGCCAGCAGCTTAGCGGGACTAGCGGGGGGCCGCCTCTACGAGCAGTACTTC. This translates into CASSLAGLAGGRLYEQYF. The full variable domain, its missing parts supplied by reference TRBV7-2 and TRBJ2-7, is GAGVSQSPSNKVTEKGKDVELRCDPISGHTALYWYRQSLGQGLEFLIYFQGNSAPDKSGLPSDRFSAERTGGSVSTLTIQRTQQEDSAVYLCASSLAGLAGGRLYEQYFGPGTRLTVT.

This rearrangement joins TRBV5-1 to TRBJ1-5; tentative D call: TRBD1 (5 bases). The germline gives CDR1 SGHRS, CDR2 YFSETQ. This CDR3 contains 14 residues. Trimming took 0 bases from V and 8 from J, leaving 12 bases between them. The chain's CDR3 is CASSLGGDSKPQHF. CDR3 bases: TGCGCCAGCAGCTTGGGGGGGGACTCCAAGCCCCAGCATTTT.

This chain joins TRBV28 and TRBJ1-1, with a weak D call TRBD1 (6 bases). Germline V gives CDR1 MDHEN, CDR2 SYDVKM. The V and J ends lost 6 bases and 0 bases respectively, with 23 bases between them. This CDR3 has 18 residues. The CDR3 sequence: CASRPRDGTLTLNTEAFF. In nucleotides, the CDR3 is TGTGCCAGCAGACCACGCGACGGGACACTCACTCTGAACACTGAAGCTTTCTTT.